One and the same sample provided the 9 T cell receptor beta chains below, sequenced in a study of cytomegalovirus exposure and HLA in healthy donors. Researchers ran the PCR with 60 Vbeta and 13 Jbeta primers. Measured with immunoSEQ multiplex PCR; TCRdb has only the in-frame clones, and not every one. The data show about 100,000 clones, 70% to 85% seen once. Sequencing was done on a sample of PBMCs. These receptors all stem from a woman aged 35 to 49 in good health and CMV-seronegative.

The gene calls are TRBV4-3 and TRBJ2-7; 10 bases line up with TRBD2. The CDR3 has 19 residues. Unmatched junction bases numbered 11, after V lost 0 bases and J lost 0 bases. Germline V gene data show CDR1 as LGHNA and CDR2 as YSLEER. CDR3: CASSQDSLRLAGGSYEQYF. CDR3 nucleotide sequence: TGCGCCAGCAGCCAAGATAGTTTGAGACTAGCGGGCGGCTCCTACGAGCAGTACTTC.

The gene calls are TRBV7-9 and TRBJ1-1; TRBD1 matches at 10 bases. The germline V gene has CDR1 SEHNR and CDR2 FQNEAQ (reference sequence). After removal of 6 bases from V and 3 bases from J, the junction contained 1 base not matched to a gene. The CDR3 is 13 residues long. The CDR3: CASRDRGYTEAFF. The CDR3 DNA sequence: TGTGCCAGCAGGGACAGGGGGTACACTGAAGCTTTCTTT.

This chain uses TRBV7-2 with TRBJ1-6; D gene unclear. The CDR3 runs 14 residues. Looked up from germline, CDR1 is SGHTA and CDR2 is FQGNSA. V was clipped by 4 bases and J by 3 bases, with 7 bases between them. This CDR3 is CASSSGYYNSPLHF. For the CDR3, the DNA is TGTGCCAGCAGCTCGGGATACTATAATTCACCCCTCCACTTT.

This clone has just a few counts. The genes are TRBV14 and TRBJ2-5; TRBD1 is a possible D gene (5 bases). V lost 5 bases, J lost 9 bases, and 10 bases lay in between. Germline V gene sequence: CDR1 SGHDN, CDR2 FVKESK. There are 11 residues in the CDR3. The CDR3 region has the DNA TGTGCCAGCAGCTCCCAGGGCCCCCAGTACTTC. Protein sequence: CASSSQGPQYF.

The rearrangement links TRBV5-1 to TRBJ1-1; D gene unclear. The CDR3 is 15 amino acids. In germline, CDR1 is SGHRS, CDR2 YFSETQ. V was shortened by 5 bases and J by 1 base, with 15 bases between the two germline ends. The CDR3 loop is CASRGLRRSNTEAFF. DNA of the CDR3: TGCGCCAGCAGGGGCTTGCGCAGATCGAACACTGAAGCTTTCTTT.

The V call is TRBV14, the J call TRBJ2-7; tentative D call: TRBD1 (6 bases). Germline values: CDR1 SGHDN, CDR2 FVKESK. The CDR3 is 15 amino acids. V lost 4 bases, J lost 1 base, and 14 bases lay in between. The CDR3 loop reads CASSPWGPRSYEQYF. For the CDR3, the DNA is TGTGCCAGCAGCCCTTGGGGGCCGCGTTCCTACGAGCAGTACTTC.

J is TRBJ1-1 and V is TRBV19, with D possibly TRBD1 on 5 matching bases. V lost 7 bases, J lost 5 bases, and 14 bases lay in between. This CDR3 contains 13 residues. The germline gives CDR1 LNHDA, CDR2 SQIVND (reference sequence). The CDR3 is CASTSPGGTEAFF. CDR3 DNA: TGTGCCAGTACCTCACCGGGGGGGACTGAAGCTTTCTTT.

The gene calls are TRBV4-3 and TRBJ2-6; D is perhaps TRBD1 (5 bases). CDR3 length: 15 residues. V gave up 0 bases and J gave up 3 bases, with 6 bases separating them. Germline assignment: CDR1 LGHNA and CDR2 YSLEER. CDR3 sequence (DNA): TGCGCCAGCAGCCAAGACAGGGTTGGGGCCAACGTCCTGACTTTC. Its translation is CASSQDRVGANVLTF.

The count of this clone is one. The chain combines TRBV7-8 with TRBJ2-1; D uncertain. The CDR3 length is 14 residues. Germline values: CDR1 SGHVS, CDR2 FQNEAQ. Trimming cost V 3 bases and J 8 bases, with 14 bases left between them. The CDR3 is CASSFFRASDEQFF. The DNA for the CDR3 is TGTGCCAGCAGCTTCTTCCGAGCAAGCGATGAGCAGTTCTTC.